Sequencing of this TCR beta chain was carried out in a study of blood T cell repertoires in COVID-19. Study overall: COVID-19 samples from acute and convalescent phases originated in the United States, Italy and Spain. From T cells, B-cell-depleted T cells, or PBMCs came the material, which was cDNA or gDNA.

Methods used by the authors: The authors estimated nucleated cell counts from reference gene primer amplification. Sequencing used immunoSEQ multiplex PCR; TCRdb keeps in-frame clones, though not all of them. The V and J calls and clone size are taken from that table; D and trimming were inferred from the DNA. The sample gives 150,000 to 200,000 clones, 84% of which show up once; about 14% is in the top ten. The J segment lost 6 bases and the V segment lost 5 bases, leaving 4 bases of the junction unmatched. The germline V gene encodes CDR1 SGHVS and CDR2 FNYEAQ. The length of the CDR3 is 14 residues.

J is TRBJ1-4 and V is TRBV7-6; 9 bases agree with TRBD1. The clonotype originates from a man aged 18 to 30 with active or convalescent COVID-19. The sequencing sample was made of peripheral blood. The CDR3 protein is CASSPWDRDEKLFF. In DNA form, the CDR3 reads TGTGCCAGCAGCCCGTGGGACAGGGATGAAAAACTGTTTTTT.